The 2 T cell receptor beta chains below all came from one sample that was sequenced in a study of T cell repertoires in cytomegalovirus infection. From the reads, TCRdb called clonotypes with MiXCR, one entry per CDR3 protein. The data contain 650,000 to 900,000 distinct CDR3 sequences, over 25% of them singletons. No antigen has been identified for these receptors. The sample in question was cultured CD8+ T cells from PBMCs, obtained from culture after CMV antigen stimulation. Receptor source: a human donor in good health (CMV status not recorded). Some clones in this sample may be carry-over from other donors' samples.

This clonotype was counted a few times. This chain links TRBV4-1 with TRBJ1-4; perhaps TRBD1 as D (6 bases). The V end was cut by 0 bases, the J end by 4 bases, with 12 bases between. CDR3 length: 16 residues. Germline values: CDR1 MGHRA, CDR2 YSYEKL. The CDR3 nucleotides read TGCGCCAGCAGCCAAGATCAGACAGGATATAATGAAAAACTGTTTTTT. Encoded protein: CASSQDQTGYNEKLFF.

This clonotype was detected a few times. The chain uses TRBV6-2 or TRBV6-3 and TRBJ2-1; no clear D gene. Germline values: CDR1 MNHEY, CDR2 SVGEGT. The CDR3 sequence is 13 residues long. V gave up 0 bases and J gave up 6 bases, with 6 bases separating them. The CDR3 DNA reads TGTGCCAGCAGTTACTCGATTCCCAATGAGCAGTTCTTC. Protein product: CASSYSIPNEQFF.